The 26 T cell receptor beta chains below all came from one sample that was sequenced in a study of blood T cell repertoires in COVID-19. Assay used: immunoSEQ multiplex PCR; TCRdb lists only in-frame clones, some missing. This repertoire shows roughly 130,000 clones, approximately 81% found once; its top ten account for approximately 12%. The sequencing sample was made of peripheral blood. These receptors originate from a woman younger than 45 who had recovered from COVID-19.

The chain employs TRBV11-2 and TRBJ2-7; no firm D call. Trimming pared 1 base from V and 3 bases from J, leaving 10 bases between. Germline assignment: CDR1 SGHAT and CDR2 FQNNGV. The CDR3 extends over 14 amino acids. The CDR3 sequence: CASSLGTRYYEQYF. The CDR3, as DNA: TGTGCCAGCAGCTTAGGTACAAGATACTACGAGCAGTACTTC.

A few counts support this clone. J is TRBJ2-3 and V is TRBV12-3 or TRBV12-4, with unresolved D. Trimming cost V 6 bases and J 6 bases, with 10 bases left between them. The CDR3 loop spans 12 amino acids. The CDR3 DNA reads TGTGCCAGCAGCATTATACGGGATACGCAGTATTTT. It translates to CASSIIRDTQYF.

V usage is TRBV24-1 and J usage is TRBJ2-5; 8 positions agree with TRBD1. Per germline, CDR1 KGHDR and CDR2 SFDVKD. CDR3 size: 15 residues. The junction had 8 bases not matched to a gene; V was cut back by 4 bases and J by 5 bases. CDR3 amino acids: CATSDRTGPGETQYF. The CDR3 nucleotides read TGTGCCACCAGTGACAGGACAGGGCCCGGGGAGACCCAGTACTTC.

CDR3: CASSLRGPGNSLSYGYTF. CDR3 nucleotides: TGTGCCAGCAGCTTAAGGGGTCCAGGCAACTCCCTCAGCTATGGCTACACCTTC. The rearrangement links TRBV7-2 to TRBJ1-2, with D maybe TRBD1 (5 bases). The CDR3 consists of 18 residues. Germline CDR1 is SGHTA and CDR2 is FQGNSA. With 2 bases removed from V and 4 bases from J, the gap between germline ends came to 23 bases. The whole variable domain, remainder taken from reference TRBV7-2 and TRBJ1-2, is GAGVSQSPSNKVTEKGKDVELRCDPISGHTALYWYRQSLGQGLEFLIYFQGNSAPDKSGLPSDRFSAERTGGSVSTLTIQRTQQEDSAVYLCASSLRGPGNSLSYGYTFGSGTRLTVV.

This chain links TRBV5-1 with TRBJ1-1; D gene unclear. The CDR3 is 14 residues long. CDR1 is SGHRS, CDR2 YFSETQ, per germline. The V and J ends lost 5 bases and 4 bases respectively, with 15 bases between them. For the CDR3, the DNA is TGCGCCAGCAGTCGGCTGCCGGGGTCCACTGAAGCTTTCTTT. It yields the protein CASSRLPGSTEAFF.

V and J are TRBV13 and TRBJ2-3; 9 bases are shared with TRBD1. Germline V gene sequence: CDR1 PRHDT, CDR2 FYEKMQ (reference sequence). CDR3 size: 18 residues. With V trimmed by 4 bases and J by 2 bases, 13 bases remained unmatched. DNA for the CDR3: TGTGCCAGCAGCTCACCGGGACAGGGACCCCTATCCACAGATACGCAGTATTTT. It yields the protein CASSSPGQGPLSTDTQYF. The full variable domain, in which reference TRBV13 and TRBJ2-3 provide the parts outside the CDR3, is AAGVIQSPRHLIKEKRETATLKCYPIPRHDTVYWYQQGPGQDPQFLISFYEKMQSDKGSIPDRFSAQQFSDYHSELNMSSLELGDSALYFCASSSPGQGPLSTDTQYFGPGTRLTVL.

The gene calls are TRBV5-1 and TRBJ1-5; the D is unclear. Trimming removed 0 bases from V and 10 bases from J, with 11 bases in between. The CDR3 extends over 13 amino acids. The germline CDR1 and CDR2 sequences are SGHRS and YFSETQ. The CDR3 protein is CASSLGGQEPQHF. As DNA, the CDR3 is TGCGCCAGCAGCTTGGGCGGGCAGGAACCCCAGCATTTT. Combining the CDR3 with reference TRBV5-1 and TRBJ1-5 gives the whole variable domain KAGVTQTPRYLIKTRGQQVTLSCSPISGHRSVSWYQQTPGQGLQFLFEYFSETQRNKGNFPGRFSGRQFSNSRSEMNVSTLELGDSALYLCASSLGGQEPQHFGDGTRLSIL.

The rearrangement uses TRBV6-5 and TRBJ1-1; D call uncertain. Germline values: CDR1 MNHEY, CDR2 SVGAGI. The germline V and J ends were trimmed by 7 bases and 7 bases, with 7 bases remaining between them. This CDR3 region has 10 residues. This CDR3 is CASMWSEAFF. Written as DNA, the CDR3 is TGTGCCAGCATGTGGAGTGAAGCTTTCTTT.

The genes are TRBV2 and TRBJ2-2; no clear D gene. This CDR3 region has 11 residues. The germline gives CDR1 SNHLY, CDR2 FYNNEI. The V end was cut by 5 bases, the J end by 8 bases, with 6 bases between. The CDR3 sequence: CASSSVGELFF. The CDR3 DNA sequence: TGTGCCAGCAGTTCGGTAGGGGAGCTGTTTTTT. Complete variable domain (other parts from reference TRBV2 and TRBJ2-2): EPEVTQTPSHQVTQMGQEVILRCVPISNHLYFYWYRQILGQKVEFLVSFYNNEISEKSEIFDDQFSVERPDGSNFTLKIRSTKLEDSAMYFCASSSVGELFFGEGSRLTVL.

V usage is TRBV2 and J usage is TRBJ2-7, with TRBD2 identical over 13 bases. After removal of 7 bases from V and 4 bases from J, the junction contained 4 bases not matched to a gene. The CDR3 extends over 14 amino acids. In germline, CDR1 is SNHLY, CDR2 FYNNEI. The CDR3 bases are TGTGCCAGCACCGGGACTAGCGGGATGTACGAGCAGTACTTC. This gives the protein CASTGTSGMYEQYF.

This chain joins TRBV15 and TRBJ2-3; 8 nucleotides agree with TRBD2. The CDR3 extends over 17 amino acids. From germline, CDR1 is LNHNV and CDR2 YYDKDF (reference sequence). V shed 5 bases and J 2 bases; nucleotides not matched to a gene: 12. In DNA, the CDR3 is TGTGCCACCAGCCGGGAGGTAGCGGGACGCATCACAGATACGCAGTATTTT. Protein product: CATSREVAGRITDTQYF. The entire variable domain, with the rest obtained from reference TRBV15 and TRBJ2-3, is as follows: DAMVIQNPRYQVTQFGKPVTLSCSQTLNHNVMYWYQQKSSQAPKLLFHYYDKDFNNEADTPDNFQSRRPNTSFCFLDIRSPGLGDTAMYLCATSREVAGRITDTQYFGPGTRLTVL.

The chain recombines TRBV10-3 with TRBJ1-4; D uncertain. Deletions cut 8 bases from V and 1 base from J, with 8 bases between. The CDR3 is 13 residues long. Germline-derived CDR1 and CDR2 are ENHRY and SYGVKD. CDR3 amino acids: CAISSLTNEKLFF. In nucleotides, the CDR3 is TGTGCCATCTCGTCCTTAACTAATGAAAAACTGTTTTTT.

The CDR3 nucleotides are TGCAGCGTTGTTCCGCTTAACAGCTCCTACGAGCAGTACTTC. Residues: CSVVPLNSSYEQYF. The chain employs TRBV29-1 and TRBJ2-7; no firm D call. The CDR3 length is 14 residues. CDR1 and CDR2 from the germline V gene are SQVTM and ANQGSEA. Trimming shortened V by 4 bases and J by 0 bases, and 13 bases separated the two germline ends.

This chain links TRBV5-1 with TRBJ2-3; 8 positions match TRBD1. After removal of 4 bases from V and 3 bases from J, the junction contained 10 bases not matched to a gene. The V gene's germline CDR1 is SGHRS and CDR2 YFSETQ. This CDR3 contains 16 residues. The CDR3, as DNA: TGCGCCAGCAGCGCCGCAGGGGGCGCGAGGACAGATACGCAGTATTTT. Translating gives CASSAAGGARTDTQYF.

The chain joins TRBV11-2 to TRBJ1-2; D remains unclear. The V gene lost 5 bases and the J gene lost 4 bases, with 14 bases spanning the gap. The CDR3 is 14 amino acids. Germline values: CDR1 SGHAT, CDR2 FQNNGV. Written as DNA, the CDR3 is TGTGCCAGCAGCGGTCCGGAAGCGCTCTATGGCTACACCTTC. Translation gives CASSGPEALYGYTF.

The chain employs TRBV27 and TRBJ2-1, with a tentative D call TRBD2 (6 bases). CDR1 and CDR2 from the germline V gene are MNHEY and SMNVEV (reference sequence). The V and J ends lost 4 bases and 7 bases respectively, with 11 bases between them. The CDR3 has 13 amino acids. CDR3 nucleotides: TGTGCCAGCAGTTCTTGGGCGGGGAATGAGCAGTTCTTC. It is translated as CASSSWAGNEQFF.

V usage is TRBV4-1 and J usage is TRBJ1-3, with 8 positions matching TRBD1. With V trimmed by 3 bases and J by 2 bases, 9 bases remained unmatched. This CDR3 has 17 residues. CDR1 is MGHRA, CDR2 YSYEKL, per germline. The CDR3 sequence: CASSQDRAVYAGNTIYF. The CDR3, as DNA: TGCGCCAGCAGCCAGGACAGGGCGGTATACGCTGGAAACACCATATATTTT.

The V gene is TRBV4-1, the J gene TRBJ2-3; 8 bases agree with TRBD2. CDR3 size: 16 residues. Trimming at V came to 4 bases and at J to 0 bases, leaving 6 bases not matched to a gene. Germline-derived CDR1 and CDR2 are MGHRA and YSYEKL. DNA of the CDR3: TGCGCCAGCAGCCCTGAACTAGCGGCTAGCACAGATACGCAGTATTTT. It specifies CASSPELAASTDTQYF.

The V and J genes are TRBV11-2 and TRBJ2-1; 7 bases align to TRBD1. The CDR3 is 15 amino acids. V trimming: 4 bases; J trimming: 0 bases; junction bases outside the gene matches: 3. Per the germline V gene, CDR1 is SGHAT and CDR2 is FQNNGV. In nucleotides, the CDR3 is TGTGCCAGCAGCTCGGACAGGAGCTCCTACAATGAGCAGTTCTTC. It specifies CASSSDRSSYNEQFF.

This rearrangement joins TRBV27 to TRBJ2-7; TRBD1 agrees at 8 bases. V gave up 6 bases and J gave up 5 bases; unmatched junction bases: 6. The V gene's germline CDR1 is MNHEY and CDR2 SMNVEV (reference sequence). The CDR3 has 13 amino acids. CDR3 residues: CASRHLDRDEQYF. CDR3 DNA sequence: TGTGCCAGCAGACATTTGGACAGGGACGAGCAGTACTTC.

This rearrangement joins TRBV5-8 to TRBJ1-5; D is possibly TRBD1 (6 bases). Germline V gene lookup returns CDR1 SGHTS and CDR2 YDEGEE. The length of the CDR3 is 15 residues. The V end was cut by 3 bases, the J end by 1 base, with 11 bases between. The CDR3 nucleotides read TGTGCCAGCAGCTCGTCTCAGGGGAGCAATCAGCCCCAGCATTTT. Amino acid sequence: CASSSSQGSNQPQHF.

The CDR3 DNA follows: TGTGCCAGTAGTTCCCAATTGAACACTGAAGCTTTCTTT. Amino acids: CASSSQLNTEAFF. The V call is TRBV19, the J call TRBJ1-1; D is uncertain. Germline loops: CDR1 LNHDA, CDR2 SQIVND (reference sequence). The CDR3 runs to 13 residues. V was cut by 5 bases and J by 0 bases, with 7 bases left in between.

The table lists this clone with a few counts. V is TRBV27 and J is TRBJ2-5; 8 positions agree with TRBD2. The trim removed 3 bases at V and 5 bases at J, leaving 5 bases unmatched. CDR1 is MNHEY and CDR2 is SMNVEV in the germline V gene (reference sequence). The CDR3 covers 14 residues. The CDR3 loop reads CASSFRGGRETQYF. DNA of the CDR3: TGTGCCAGCAGTTTTCGGGGGGGCAGGGAGACCCAGTACTTC.

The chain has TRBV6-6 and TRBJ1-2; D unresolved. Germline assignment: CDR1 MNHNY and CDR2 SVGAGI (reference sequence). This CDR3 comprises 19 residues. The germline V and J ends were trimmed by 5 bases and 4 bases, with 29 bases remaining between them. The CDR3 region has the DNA TGTGCCAGCAGTCCTAGTAGTTCATTTATCCAATCCGGGATCTATGGCTACACCTTC. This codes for CASSPSSSFIQSGIYGYTF.

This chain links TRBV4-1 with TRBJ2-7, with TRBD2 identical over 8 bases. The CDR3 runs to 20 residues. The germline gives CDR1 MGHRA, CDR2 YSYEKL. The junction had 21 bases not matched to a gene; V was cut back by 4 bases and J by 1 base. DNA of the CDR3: TGCGCCAGCAGCCCTTCCTACCGCCGCGGGCGGGGGGCCACATCCTACGAGCAGTACTTC. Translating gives CASSPSYRRGRGATSYEQYF.

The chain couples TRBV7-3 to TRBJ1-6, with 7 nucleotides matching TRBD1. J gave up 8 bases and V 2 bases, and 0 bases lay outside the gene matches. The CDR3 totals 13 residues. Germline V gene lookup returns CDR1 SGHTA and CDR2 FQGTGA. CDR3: CASSLQGDSPLHF. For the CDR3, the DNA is TGTGCCAGCAGCTTACAGGGGGATTCACCCCTCCACTTT.